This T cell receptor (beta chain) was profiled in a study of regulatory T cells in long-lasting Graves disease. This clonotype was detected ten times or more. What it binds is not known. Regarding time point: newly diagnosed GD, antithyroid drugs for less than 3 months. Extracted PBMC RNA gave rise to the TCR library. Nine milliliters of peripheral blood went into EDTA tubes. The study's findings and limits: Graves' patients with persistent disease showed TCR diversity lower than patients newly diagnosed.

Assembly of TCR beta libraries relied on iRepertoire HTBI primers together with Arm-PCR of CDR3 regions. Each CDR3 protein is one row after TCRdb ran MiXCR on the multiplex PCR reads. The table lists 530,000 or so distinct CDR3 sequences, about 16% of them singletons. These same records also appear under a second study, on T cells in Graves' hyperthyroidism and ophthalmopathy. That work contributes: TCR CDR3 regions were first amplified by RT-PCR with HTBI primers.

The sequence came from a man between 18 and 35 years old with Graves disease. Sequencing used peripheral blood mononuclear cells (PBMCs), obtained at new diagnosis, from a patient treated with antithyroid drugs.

This chain's CDR3 is CATAGGEAFF. CDR3 in DNA: TGTGCCACCGCGGGAGGTGAAGCTTTCTTT. V and J are TRBV28 and TRBJ1-1; no firm D call. Germline CDR1 MDHEN, CDR2 SYDVKM. The CDR3 sequence is 10 residues long. The ends were cut back, 10 bases at V and 7 bases at J, with 10 bases in the middle.